This T cell receptor beta chain came from a study of identical twins. Study findings and constraints: Twin pairs' shared out-of-frame alpha sequences were enriched in low generation probability.

TCRdb re-called the 5' RACE reads through MiXCR, storing one row per CDR3 protein. The sample lists some 760,000 distinct CDR3 sequences; about 20% were seen once. The germline CDR1 and CDR2 sequences are DFQATT and SNEGSKA (reference sequence). The CDR3 length is 16 residues. The V end was cut by 6 bases, the J end by 5 bases, with 23 bases between. Turning to this clonotype: The antigen is undetermined.

These data also formed part of another study, on T cells expressing NK-cell markers. That report adds: In sorted CD3+CD56+NKG2C+, CD3+CD56+NKG2C- and CD3+CD56-NKG2C+ T cells, TCR beta repertoires were obtained. HCMV seropositivity characterized seven of the eight sequenced donors, and seronegativity one.

The rearrangement joins TRBV20-1 to TRBJ2-1; D gene unclear. The TCR was taken from a young woman in good health. Input material: PBMCs. The CDR3 DNA reads TGCAGTGCCGTCCGCCCGGACCACGTTCGTAACAATGAGCAGTTCTTC. Translating it yields CSAVRPDHVRNNEQFF.